Below are 11 T cell receptor beta chains sequenced from a single sample in a study of somatic mutations in cytotoxic T cells in rheumatoid arthritis. This table comes from immunoSEQ multiplex PCR, and its TCRdb copy is limited to in-frame clones, with some not included. The sample carries approximately 9,800 clones, around 82% recorded once. The specimen was CD8+ T cells sorted from blood. The receptors come from a woman aged 45-59 years in good health.

CDR3 protein: CASSQGRDSLTGELFF. In DNA, the CDR3 is TGCGCCAGCAGCCAAGGGAGGGACAGTTTAACCGGGGAGCTGTTTTTT. The gene calls are TRBV4-3 and TRBJ2-2; tentative D call: TRBD1 (7 bases). The V end was cut by 1 base, the J end by 5 bases, with 14 bases between. There are 16 residues in the CDR3. Germline CDR1 reads LGHNA; CDR2 reads YSLEER.

In its sample, this clone was seen once. The J gene is TRBJ1-2, the V gene TRBV5-6; TRBD1 might be the D (5 bases). CDR3 length equals 17 residues. V was trimmed by 0 bases and J by 4 bases, leaving 19 bases between them. Germline V lookup: CDR1 SGHDT, CDR2 YYEEEE. CDR3 DNA: TGTGCCAGCAGCTTGGGACCCAACGCAGGGAGGAGCTATGGCTACACCTTC. Protein: CASSLGPNAGRSYGYTF. Full variable domain (remainder filled in from reference TRBV5-6 and TRBJ1-2): DAGVTQSPTHLIKTRGQQVTLRCSPKSGHDTVSWYQQALGQGPQFIFQYYEEEERQRGNFPDRFSGHQFPNYSSELNVNALLLGDSALYLCASSLGPNAGRSYGYTFGSGTRLTVV.

The chain couples TRBV9 to TRBJ2-3; TRBD2 aligns across 10 bases. The germline gives CDR1 SGDLS, CDR2 YYNGEE. The V gene end was trimmed by 4 bases and the J gene end by 5 bases; junction bases not matched to a gene: 10. The CDR3 has 16 amino acids. The CDR3 nucleotides are TGTGCCAGCAGCACCACCCTAGCGGGGGAGGGAGATACGCAGTATTTT. It translates to CASSTTLAGEGDTQYF.

The chain carries TRBV9 and TRBJ2-3, with D uncertain. Germline V gene lookup returns CDR1 SGDLS and CDR2 YYNGEE. V was trimmed by 0 bases and J by 2 bases, leaving 7 bases between them. This CDR3 comprises 14 residues. CDR3: CASSVGAFTDTQYF. For the CDR3, the DNA is TGTGCCAGCAGCGTAGGAGCATTCACAGATACGCAGTATTTT. Drawing the rest from reference TRBV9 and TRBJ2-3, the complete variable domain is DSGVTQTPKHLITATGQRVTLRCSPRSGDLSVYWYQQSLDQGLQFLIQYYNGEERAKGNILERFSAQQFPDLHSELNLSSLELGDSALYFCASSVGAFTDTQYFGPGTRLTVL.

V gene TRBV6-4 combines with J gene TRBJ2-1; TRBD2 agrees at 11 bases. The CDR3 consists of 15 residues. Trimming removed 4 bases from V and 9 bases from J; junction bases left unmatched: 8. CDR1 is MRHNA and CDR2 is SNTAGT in the germline V gene. CDR3 sequence (DNA): TGTGCCAGCAGTGCCGAGACTAGCGGGGCAAGTGAGCAGTTCTTC. Translated: CASSAETSGASEQFF.

The chain links TRBV2 to TRBJ1-1; TRBD1 agrees at 8 bases. From germline, CDR1 is SNHLY and CDR2 FYNNEI. V was clipped by 7 bases and J by 5 bases; unmatched bases: 6. CDR3 size: 13 residues. In DNA form, the CDR3 reads TGTGCCAGCATCGGACAGGGTTGGACTGAAGCTTTCTTT. It yields the protein CASIGQGWTEAFF.

V and J are TRBV27 and TRBJ1-2, with no clear D. V was trimmed by 4 bases and J by 7 bases, leaving 16 bases between them. CDR3 length: 14 residues. Per the germline V gene, CDR1 is MNHEY and CDR2 is SMNVEV (reference sequence). The chain's CDR3 is CASSWSPGFPGYTF. The CDR3 bases are TGTGCCAGCAGTTGGTCCCCAGGATTCCCTGGCTACACCTTC.

J is TRBJ1-6 and V is TRBV4-2; D might be TRBD1 (5 bases). The V and J ends lost 6 bases and 3 bases respectively, with 9 bases between them. Germline V gene sequence: CDR1 LGHNA, CDR2 YNFKEQ. This CDR3 comprises 14 residues. The CDR3 DNA is TGTGCCAGCAGATCCGACAGCTATAATTCACCCCTCCACTTT. Encoded protein: CASRSDSYNSPLHF.

This chain joins TRBV7-9 and TRBJ2-2, with 9 bases lining up with TRBD1. Trimming cost V 2 bases and J 6 bases; bases outside gene matches: 4. Germline loops: CDR1 SEHNR, CDR2 FQNEAQ (reference sequence). CDR3 length: 15 residues. CDR3: CASSLRQGEAGELFF. The CDR3 nucleotides are TGTGCCAGCAGCTTAAGACAGGGGGAGGCCGGGGAGCTGTTTTTT.

J is TRBJ2-3 and V is TRBV9; the match to TRBD2 covers 12 bases. J gave up 6 bases and V 7 bases, and 6 bases lay outside the gene matches. Germline V CDR1 and CDR2: SGDLS, YYNGEE. The length of the CDR3 is 14 residues. CDR3 nucleotides: TGTGCCAGCGGACTAGCGGGGCTGCGGGATACGCAGTATTTT. It codes for CASGLAGLRDTQYF.

The rearrangement joins TRBV7-3 to TRBJ2-3, with 7 bases lining up with TRBD1. The CDR3 covers 13 residues. Losses at the gene ends were 3 bases for V and 6 bases for J; bases not matched to a gene: 3. Germline CDR1 is SGHTA and CDR2 is FQGTGA. For the CDR3, the DNA is TGTGCCAGCAGCTTCCTACAGGGGGATACGCAGTATTTT. Amino acid sequence: CASSFLQGDTQYF.